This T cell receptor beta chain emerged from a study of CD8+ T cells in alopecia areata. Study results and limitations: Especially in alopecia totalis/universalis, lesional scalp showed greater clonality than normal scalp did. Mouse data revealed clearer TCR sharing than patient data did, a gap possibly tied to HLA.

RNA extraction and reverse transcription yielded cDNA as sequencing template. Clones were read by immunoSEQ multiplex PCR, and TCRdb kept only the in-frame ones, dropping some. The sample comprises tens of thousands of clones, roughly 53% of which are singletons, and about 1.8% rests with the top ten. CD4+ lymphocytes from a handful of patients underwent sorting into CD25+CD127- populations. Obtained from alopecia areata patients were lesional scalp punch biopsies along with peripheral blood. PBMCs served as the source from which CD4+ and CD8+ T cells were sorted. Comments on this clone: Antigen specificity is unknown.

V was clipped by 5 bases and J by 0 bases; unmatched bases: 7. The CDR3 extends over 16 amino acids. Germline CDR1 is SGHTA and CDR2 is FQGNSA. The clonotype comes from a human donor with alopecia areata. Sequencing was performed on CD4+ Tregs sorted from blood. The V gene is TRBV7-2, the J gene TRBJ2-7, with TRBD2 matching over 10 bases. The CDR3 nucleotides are TGTGCCAGCAGCCTTAGCGGGGGGATTAGCTCCTACGAGCAGTACTTC. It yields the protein CASSLSGGISSYEQYF.